This TCR beta chain was documented in a study of OX40 agonist ivuxolimab in advanced cancers. Profiled with immunoSEQ multiplex PCR; TCRdb holds only in-frame clones, not every one. In the table there are approximately 100,000 clones, about 91% of which are singletons. With 0 bases removed from V and 4 bases from J, the gap between germline ends came to 11 bases. The CDR3 contains 15 residues. Germline V gives CDR1 SGHRS, CDR2 YFSETQ. The material sequenced was CD4+ or CD8+ T cells sorted from blood, taken in a trial of the OX40 agonist ivuxolimab. This TCR came from an adult with an advanced solid tumor such as melanoma, head and neck, liver or kidney cancer. V and J are TRBV5-1 and TRBJ2-1; D is uncertain. The CDR3 coding sequence is TGCGCCAGCAGCTTGGACGGACGACAATACAATGAGCAGTTCTTC. Amino acids: CASSLDGRQYNEQFF.